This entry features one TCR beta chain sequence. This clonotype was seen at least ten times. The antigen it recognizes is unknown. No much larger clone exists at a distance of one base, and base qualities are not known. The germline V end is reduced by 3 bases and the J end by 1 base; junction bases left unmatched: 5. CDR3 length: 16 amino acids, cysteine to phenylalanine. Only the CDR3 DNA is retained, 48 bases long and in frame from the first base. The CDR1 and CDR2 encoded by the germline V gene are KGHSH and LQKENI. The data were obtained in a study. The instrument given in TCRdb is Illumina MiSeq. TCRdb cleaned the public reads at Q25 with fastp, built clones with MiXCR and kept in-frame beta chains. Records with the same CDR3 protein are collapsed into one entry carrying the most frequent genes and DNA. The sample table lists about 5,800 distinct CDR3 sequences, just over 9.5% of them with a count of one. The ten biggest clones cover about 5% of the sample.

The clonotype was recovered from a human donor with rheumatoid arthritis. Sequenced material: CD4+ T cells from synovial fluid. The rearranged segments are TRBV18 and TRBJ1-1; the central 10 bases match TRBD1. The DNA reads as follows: TGTGCCAGCTCACCTCGGACAGGGGGGGAGAACACTGAAGCTTTCTTT. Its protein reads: CASSPRTGGENTEAFF.